The source of this T cell receptor (beta chain) is a study of blood T cell repertoires in COVID-19. Study background: Samples of COVID-19 (acute and convalescent) were obtained from the United States, Italy and Spain.

CDR1 is PRHDT, CDR2 FYEKMQ, per germline (reference sequence). V lost 2 bases and J lost 2, with 13 bases in between. This CDR3 is 15 amino acids long. Per the original methods: Quantification of nucleated cells was approximated via reference gene primer amplification. Libraries were prepared by immunoSEQ multiplex PCR; TCRdb keeps only in-frame clonotypes and omits some of them. V and J calls and clone size come straight from that table; D and trimming were deduced from the DNA. The table has hundreds of thousands of clones, around 90% seen once. Seattle's cohort entered during active infection and was followed longitudinally.

The V and J genes are TRBV13 and TRBJ2-7; weak D call: TRBD2 (6 bases). Material for sequencing was peripheral blood. The TCR comes from a woman in her forties or fifties with COVID-19, enrolled during active disease. The CDR3 DNA is TGTGCCAGCAGCTTATCTGCGGGGATTGCCTACGAGCAGTACTTC. Its protein is CASSLSAGIAYEQYF.